This record covers a single T cell receptor beta chain. V lost 2 bases and J lost 5, with 18 bases in between. The CDR3 consists of 17 residues. Germline CDR1 MNHEY, CDR2 SVGAGI. This entry belongs to a study of blood T cells in healthy people across ages. Next came a second PCR, run for roughly 7 to 12 cycles, which used a sample-barcoded 5' primer along with a J-beta primer mix. TCRdb used MiXCR to reprocess the 5' RACE reads, holding one entry per CDR3 protein. In the table there are just over 1 million distinct CDR3 sequences, around 43% of which are singletons. The sequence was collected from a woman aged 55-69 years in good health. Input material: blood. This chain joins TRBV6-5 and TRBJ2-2; no firm D call. The CDR3 nucleotides read TGTGCCAGCAGTTACACAACGAACATGGTATCGACCGGGGAGCTGTTTTTT. Amino acid sequence: CASSYTTNMVSTGELFF.